The next 7 T cell receptor beta chains were all read from a single sample in a study of OX40 agonist ivuxolimab in advanced cancers. Produced via immunoSEQ multiplex PCR; TCRdb's table is partial and in-frame only. Among about 33,000 clones, 84% were seen once, and the ten largest hold about 12%. The sample was CD4+ or CD8+ T cells sorted from blood, taken in a trial of the OX40 agonist ivuxolimab. The receptors come from an adult with an advanced solid tumor such as melanoma, head and neck, liver or kidney cancer.

The rearrangement joins TRBV19 to TRBJ1-6; D gene ambiguous. Deletions cut 6 bases from V and 0 bases from J, with 6 bases between. Germline CDR1 is LNHDA and CDR2 is SQIVND (reference sequence). The CDR3 covers 14 residues. The CDR3 coding sequence is TGTGCCAGTAGCCCGGGCTCCTATAATTCACCCCTCCACTTT. Translated: CASSPGSYNSPLHF.

V is TRBV5-1 and J is TRBJ1-1; D is perhaps TRBD1 (5 bases). Trimming cost V 0 bases and J 4 bases, with 13 bases left between them. The length of the CDR3 is 15 residues. Per the germline V gene, CDR1 is SGHRS and CDR2 is YFSETQ. This CDR3 reads CASSLVGVLGTEAFF. CDR3 in DNA: TGCGCCAGCAGCTTGGTGGGGGTTTTGGGCACTGAAGCTTTCTTT.

The V gene is TRBV5-1, the J gene TRBJ1-1; D not certain. V was clipped by 1 base and J by 4 bases, with 8 bases between them. Germline CDR1 SGHRS, CDR2 YFSETQ. The CDR3 covers 13 residues. CDR3 coding DNA: TGCGCCAGCAGCTTGTTGGGAAGCACTGAAGCTTTCTTT. It translates to CASSLLGSTEAFF.

The chain uses TRBV30 and TRBJ2-5; 9 nucleotides match TRBD2. J lost 6 bases, V lost 4 bases, and 18 bases had no gene match. CDR3 length: 17 amino acids. Germline CDR1 and CDR2: GTSNPN and SVGIG (reference sequence). CDR3 in DNA: TGTGCCTGGATATCCTGGCATGGGCTAGCGGGATTGAAGACCCAGTACTTC. It codes for CAWISWHGLAGLKTQYF.

This rearrangement joins TRBV4-1 to TRBJ2-7, with 7 positions matching TRBD1. Germline loops: CDR1 MGHRA, CDR2 YSYEKL. There are 17 residues in the CDR3. J gave up 7 bases and V 4 bases, and 19 bases lay outside the gene matches. The CDR3 sequence: CASSPPGGGSPIDEQYF. The CDR3 nucleotides read TGCGCCAGCAGCCCCCCAGGGGGTGGCAGCCCGATCGATGAGCAGTACTTC.

The chain has TRBV29-1 and TRBJ1-2, with D uncertain. Germline-derived CDR1 and CDR2 are SQVTM and ANQGSEA. The CDR3 covers 13 residues. The germline V and J ends were trimmed by 3 bases and 8 bases, with 16 bases remaining between them. CDR3 residues: CSVDYSGPQGYTF. Written as DNA, the CDR3 is TGCAGCGTTGACTACTCCGGGCCCCAGGGCTACACCTTC.

This clone turned up a few times. Additional DNA sequences in this sample encode the identical CDR3. The chain joins TRBV2 to TRBJ2-7; 8 bases are a match to TRBD1. Unmatched junction bases numbered 11, after V lost 5 bases and J lost 5 bases. The CDR3 runs 15 residues. Germline assignment: CDR1 SNHLY and CDR2 FYNNEI. CDR3 nucleotide sequence: TGTGCCAGCAGTCCCCCCGGGACAGGTCTCCACGAGCAGTACTTC. Amino acid sequence: CASSPPGTGLHEQYF.